What follows are 17 T cell receptor beta chains derived from one specimen sequenced in a study of blood T cell repertoires in COVID-19. Data came from immunoSEQ multiplex PCR; TCRdb stores just in-frame clones and leaves some out. The data contain 65,000 to 80,000 clones, 80% to 85% of them seen just once; the ten biggest clones take up under 35%. What was sequenced was peripheral blood. The receptors were sampled from a human donor in a cohort sampled during active COVID-19.

This clone was picked up a small number of times. The V gene is TRBV19, the J gene TRBJ2-3; D perhaps matches TRBD2 (6 bases). CDR3 size: 15 residues. Trimming removed 1 base from V and 5 bases from J, with 13 bases in between. Germline loops: CDR1 LNHDA, CDR2 SQIVND (reference sequence). The CDR3 DNA reads TGTGCCAGTAGTATAGGAGGAGGAGGGATAGATACGCAGTATTTT. It codes for CASSIGGGGIDTQYF.

The CDR3 protein is CATSDSGEASDTQYF. CDR3 DNA: TGTGCCACCAGTGATAGCGGGGAAGCCTCAGATACGCAGTATTTT. The chain links TRBV24-1 to TRBJ2-3; 7 bases fit TRBD2. Germline V lookup: CDR1 KGHDR, CDR2 SFDVKD. CDR3 length equals 15 residues. V lost 3 bases to trimming and J lost 4 bases; unmatched junction nucleotides: 6.

The rearrangement links TRBV10-3 to TRBJ2-5; 9 positions agree with TRBD2. This CDR3 spans 14 amino acids. The V segment lost 10 bases and the J segment 5 bases; nucleotides outside the gene matches: 11. Germline CDR1 ENHRY, CDR2 SYGVKD. In nucleotides, the CDR3 is TGTGCCACAGGGGGGGTAGCGGGGGTGGAGACCCAGTACTTC. Translated, it gives CATGGVAGVETQYF.

The chain has TRBV2 and TRBJ1-6; possibly TRBD1 for D (6 bases). The CDR3 covers 15 residues. Germline CDR1 reads SNHLY; CDR2 reads FYNNEI. Trimming took 7 bases from V and 7 from J, leaving 17 bases between them. DNA for the CDR3: TGTGCCAGCAACCCAGACAGGTGGTTGAATTCACCCCTCCACTTT. Amino acid sequence: CASNPDRWLNSPLHF.

The V and J genes are TRBV6-2 or TRBV6-3 and TRBJ2-1; 9 bases match TRBD2. Unmatched junction bases numbered 14, after V lost 3 bases and J lost 8 bases. The CDR3 spans 17 residues. Germline assignment: CDR1 MNHEY and CDR2 SVGEGT. The CDR3 spells CASSYLALLAGVHEQFF. As DNA, the CDR3 is TGTGCCAGCAGTTATTTGGCACTTTTAGCGGGGGTCCATGAGCAGTTCTTC.

The V call is TRBV2, the J call TRBJ1-1; the D is unclear. The germline V and J ends were trimmed by 4 bases and 3 bases, with 9 bases remaining between them. Germline V gives CDR1 SNHLY, CDR2 FYNNEI. The length of the CDR3 is 13 residues. The CDR3 loop reads CASSVGGYTEAFF. The CDR3 DNA sequence: TGTGCCAGCAGTGTAGGAGGGTACACTGAAGCTTTCTTT.

This clone was observed a handful of times. The V and J genes are TRBV20-1 and TRBJ1-5; unclear D gene. Deletions cut 3 bases from V and 3 bases from J, with 15 bases between. Germline loops: CDR1 DFQATT, CDR2 SNEGSKA (reference sequence). This CDR3 is 15 amino acids long. CDR3 sequence reads: CSASYSLESNQPQHF. For the CDR3, the DNA is TGCAGTGCTAGTTATAGTCTCGAGTCCAATCAGCCCCAGCATTTT.

The genes are TRBV29-1 and TRBJ2-3, with a possible D match to TRBD1 (5 bases). The V gene lost 4 bases and the J gene lost 4 bases, with 15 bases spanning the gap. Per germline, CDR1 SQVTM and CDR2 ANQGSEA. There are 14 residues in the CDR3. The CDR3 sequence: CSVGQGLVADTQYF. The CDR3 nucleotides read TGCAGCGTTGGTCAGGGATTGGTGGCAGATACGCAGTATTTT.

The chain employs TRBV4-1 and TRBJ2-3; 11 bases line up with TRBD2. Trimming took 1 base from V and 3 from J; bases not matched to a gene: 0. Germline V gene data show CDR1 as MGHRA and CDR2 as YSYEKL. CDR3 size: 15 residues. CDR3 nucleotide sequence: TGCGCCAGCAGCCAAGGACTAGCGGGGACAGATACGCAGTATTTT. As protein: CASSQGLAGTDTQYF.

J is TRBJ1-2 and V is TRBV7-8; the D is unclear. CDR3 length: 13 residues. Germline lookup yields CDR1 SGHVS and CDR2 FQNEAQ. The germline V and J ends were trimmed by 5 bases and 4 bases, with 11 bases remaining between them. CDR3 region: CASSLPYSYGYTF. CDR3 nucleotide sequence: TGTGCCAGCAGCCTACCCTACTCCTATGGCTACACCTTC.

The chain has TRBV29-1 and TRBJ2-7, with TRBD2 identical over 9 bases. The CDR3 length is 13 residues. Per the germline V gene, CDR1 is SQVTM and CDR2 is ANQGSEA. V lost 8 bases and J lost 5; bases outside the gene matches: 10. CDR3 DNA: TGCAGCCGTAGCGGGGGTTTTGGGCACGAGCAGTACTTC. It encodes CSRSGGFGHEQYF.

The chain is built from TRBV7-8 and TRBJ1-1; a weak D match, TRBD1 (5 bases). The CDR3 has 15 amino acids. CDR1 and CDR2 (germline): SGHVS, FQNEAQ. The V and J ends lost 5 bases and 3 bases respectively, with 16 bases between them. CDR3 in amino acids: CASSPPSGPYTEAFF. CDR3 bases: TGTGCCAGCAGCCCCCCGTCAGGGCCCTACACTGAAGCTTTCTTT.

The sample holds a few counts of this clone. V is TRBV4-1 and J is TRBJ1-1; D unresolved. Germline CDR1 reads MGHRA; CDR2 reads YSYEKL. This CDR3 has 14 amino acids. V was trimmed by 1 base and J by 6 bases, leaving 12 bases between them. The CDR3 bases are TGCGCCAGCAGCCAAGGACTCCTAGTCTCTGAAGCTTTCTTT. Protein product: CASSQGLLVSEAFF.

The CDR3 bases are TGCGCCAGCAGCTCTTCGACAGGGAGGGAGACCCAGTACTTC. Its translation is CASSSSTGRETQYF. The chain joins TRBV5-1 to TRBJ2-5, with D perhaps matching TRBD1 (7 bases). Germline V lookup: CDR1 SGHRS, CDR2 YFSETQ. The CDR3 is 14 amino acids. Trimming pared 3 bases from V and 5 bases from J, leaving 14 bases between.

The CDR3 spells CASSFGGQLEETQYF. In nucleotides, the CDR3 is TGTGCCAGCAGCTTTGGGGGACAGTTAGAGGAGACCCAGTACTTC. The rearrangement links TRBV11-3 to TRBJ2-5, with 7 positions matching TRBD1. The germline gives CDR1 SGHNT, CDR2 YENEEA. This CDR3 is built from 15 residues. The V gene end was trimmed by 3 bases and the J gene end by 5 bases; junction bases not matched to a gene: 9.

The rearrangement links TRBV3-1 (or the pseudogene TRBV3-2) to TRBJ1-6; D ambiguous. Germline V gene data show CDR1 as LGHDT and CDR2 as YNNKEL (reference sequence). The CDR3 contains 17 residues. V was shortened by 0 bases and J by 4 bases, with 13 bases between the two germline ends. The CDR3 region is CASSQEASGFYNSPLHF. The CDR3, as DNA: TGTGCCAGCAGCCAAGAGGCTTCCGGGTTTTATAATTCACCCCTCCACTTT.

V usage is TRBV5-4 and J usage is TRBJ2-5; 7 bases fit TRBD1. The CDR3 is made up of 13 amino acids. V dropped 3 bases and J dropped 7; count of bases not matched to a gene: 6. Germline assignment: CDR1 SGHNT and CDR2 YYREEE (reference sequence). CDR3 nucleotides: TGTGCCAGCAGCTCACAGGGGCGTGTGACCCAGTACTTC. Translating it yields CASSSQGRVTQYF. Based on the CDR3 plus reference TRBV5-4 and TRBJ2-5, the full variable domain is ETGVTQSPTHLIKTRGQQVTLRCSSQSGHNTVSWYQQALGQGPQFIFQYYREEENGRGNFPPRFSGLQFPNYSSELNVNALELDDSALYLCASSSQGRVTQYFGPGTRLLVL.